This TCR beta chain is from a study of molecular identifiers for immune sequencing clone quantification. Study observations and caveats: For effector cells, clones above 20 RNA copies held over 99% of molecules; for naive cells, under 1%.

In TCRdb, the PCR reads were re-called with MiXCR into one record per CDR3 protein. The repertoire holds a few hundred thousand distinct CDR3 sequences, with around 23% as singletons. To note about this clonotype: Its antigen is as yet unknown. One junction end disagrees with the germline gene, perhaps due to a read error.

Between about 18,000 and 1,000,000 sorted cells, with 10%, 30% or 50% RNA, yielded naive CD8 libraries. Based on a CD8+CD4-CCR7+CD45RA+ profile, naive CD8 T cells were sorted. The length of the CDR3 is 15 residues. Per the germline V gene, CDR1 is MGHRA and CDR2 is YSYEKL. J is TRBJ1-5 and V is TRBV4-1; possibly TRBD1 for D (6 bases). What was sequenced was naive CD8+ T cells from blood, with Jurkat cell RNA spiked in. The sample's subset: FACS-sorted CD8+CD4-CCR7+CD45RA+ naive T cells. This TCR came from a human donor in good health. Some libraries in this study had Jurkat cell RNA spiked in. The CDR3 coding sequence is TGCGCCAGCAACCAAACTGGACAGCCAAATCAGCCCCAGCATTTT. This codes for CASNQTGQPNQPQHF.